Listed below are T cell receptor beta chains from one sample, sequenced in a study of blood T cell repertoires in COVID-19. TCRdb's table, derived via immunoSEQ multiplex PCR, lists solely in-frame clones and lacks some. The sample includes about 80,000 clones, around nine tenths of them seen just once. The sequencing input was peripheral blood. These receptors were obtained from a woman of 80 years or more with active or convalescent COVID-19. The conserved cysteine and the conserved F or W are not part of the CDR3 here.

cdr3_aa cdr3_length v_call
ASSHTNQPQH 10 TRBV7-9
ASRRGLSNTGELF 13 TRBV11-2
ASSQGELAKNIQY 13 TRBV5-1
ASSLSSGGVETQY 13 TRBV7-3
ASSQAGTVGNTIY 13 TRBV14
ASSLSGLPSDTQY 13 TRBV13
ASSWRGTDTEAF 12 TRBV18
ASSVDASGTQY 11 TRBV9
ASSLQGGTEAF 11 TRBV5-1
ASRTTGPGANVLT 13 TRBV6-5
ASSVISSDTQY 11 TRBV2
ASSLQAGSYEQY 12 TRBV28
ASSVGGNYGYT 11 TRBV2
ASSMTRGLSGNTIY 14 TRBV19
ASSTRLAGGNEQY 13 TRBV11-2
SVEGLAGKADTQY 13 TRBV29-1
ASSLQGEGTEAF 12 TRBV6-5
AWSVRSCRVNEKLF 14 TRBV30
ASSRETGTSGAPYEQY 16 TRBV3-1/TRBV3-2
ASSVTSGPFETQY 13 TRBV9
ATSDSPRTGTVSPQH 15 TRBV24-1
ASTRDNNSNQPQH 13 TRBV6-5
ASSERSLSSYNEQF 14 TRBV10-1
ATSRDQGGQPQH 12 TRBV15
ASDFSANTGELF 12 TRBV6-5
ATSRDRAGGYRGSSYEQY 18 TRBV15
AIWTGLTGANVLT 13 TRBV10-3
ASSQDRGSTDTQY 13 TRBV7-3
ASSLVTSLYEQY 12 TRBV7-8
ASSSPTGGEQF 11 TRBV5-6
ASPGLLNQPQH 11 TRBV5-6
ASSPGQLPYEQY 12 TRBV7-2
ASSLGGRFYNEQF 13 TRBV7-2
ASSQGGGTGNTEAF 14 TRBV3-1/TRBV3-2
APPTGARLDTIY 12 TRBV28
AGSVPGLIYEQY 12 TRBV9
ASSSILEAISYNEQF 15 TRBV28
ASSYGGGISGNTIY 14 TRBV6-6
ASSQFRGDSYEQY 13 TRBV4-1
ASSEFRQGGEKLF 13 TRBV18
ATSESDRSYGYT 12 TRBV24-1
ASSGTANQPQH 11 TRBV3-1/TRBV3-2
ASSSRGSKTQY 11 TRBV7-6
ASSLEAGGPGKQF 13 TRBV7-2
ASSYGGGEETQY 12 TRBV6-5
ASSQSASYEQY 11 TRBV3-1/TRBV3-2
ASRSDTGELF 10 TRBV9
ASTRAGEIYEQY 12 TRBV21-1
ASMLADDTQY 10 TRBV10-2
AISRQLSSGNTIY 13 TRBV10-3
ASSLGQAKSNGYT 13 TRBV5-8
ASSIPSGLTTSTDTQY 16 TRBV9